There are a few counts of the clone carrying this TCR beta chain. The antigen is unknown. Other nucleotide sequences in the sample specify the same CDR3. The V gene lost 1 base and the J gene lost 2 bases, with 9 bases spanning the gap. The CDR3 spans 15 residues. The germline V gene has CDR1 LNHDA and CDR2 SQIVND (reference sequence). Clones were sequenced by immunoSEQ multiplex PCR, and TCRdb holds only the in-frame ones, with some missing. The sample includes tens of thousands of clones, about 78% seen only once; the top ten take 9.5% to 15%. The entry originates in a study of OX40 agonist ivuxolimab in advanced cancers. Study-wide background: Ivuxolimab, an agonistic anti-OX40 (CD134) antibody, was given to patients. Each patient was given ivuxolimab into a vein every 2 weeks, at 0.01 to 10 mg/kg. Study outcomes and limitations: The 0.1-3.0 mg/kg partial responders had among the lowest clonal expansion. Low normalized T-cell clonal expansion was also seen in some nonresponders.

The chain joins TRBV19 to TRBJ1-5; the D gene is possibly TRBD1 (5 bases). Sequences were derived from CD4+ or CD8+ T cells sorted from blood, sampled in a trial of the OX40 agonist ivuxolimab. The sequence was obtained from an adult with an advanced solid tumor such as melanoma, head and neck, liver or kidney cancer. CDR3 residues: CASSIGGIGNQPQHF. The CDR3 nucleotides read TGTGCCAGTAGTATAGGGGGCATCGGCAATCAGCCCCAGCATTTT.